The rows below give T cell receptor beta chains drawn from one sample of a study of cytotoxic CD8 clonotypes in ibrutinib-treated CLL. Sequenced by immunoSEQ multiplex PCR; TCRdb stores in-frame clones only, minus some. This sample carries about 50,000 clones, 50% to 65% of them seen once, and the ten largest clones take roughly a quarter. The sequenced sample was PBMCs, obtained at disease progression, from a patient treated with ibrutinib. These receptors were taken from a human donor with chronic lymphocytic leukemia. The CDR3 runs from the conserved cysteine through the conserved F or W. A D gene is named only where the DNA matches it firmly. Not every row has a clone size; where given, it reads once, few, many or a size class.

TRBJ1-3 - - TRBV6-5 TGTGCCAGCCTTGGACACGGAAACACCATATATTTT CASLGHGNTIYF
TRBJ2-7 - TRBD1 TRBV29-1 TGCAGCGTTGAAGGTGGGACAGCCTTGTCCTACGAGCAGTACTTC CSVEGGTALSYEQYF
TRBJ1-2 - - TRBV18 TGTGCCAGCTCCACAGGGTTGGTTGGCTACACCTTC CASSTGLVGYTF
TRBJ2-7 - TRBD2 TRBV11-2 TGTGCCAGCAGCTGGGGACTAACCTACGAGCAGTACTTC CASSWGLTYEQYF
TRBJ2-7 - TRBD1 TRBV9 TGTGCCAGCAGCCCACGGACAGGGGGGGCCTCCTACGAGCAGTACTTC CASSPRTGGASYEQYF
TRBJ2-6 - - TRBV27 TGTGCCAGCAGGCGCTCTGGGGCCAACGTCCTGACTTTC CASRRSGANVLTF
TRBJ2-7 - - TRBV11-2 TGTGCCAGCAGCCTCGGGGCCCTTACCTACGAGCAGTACTTC CASSLGALTYEQYF
TRBJ2-7 few - TRBV27 TGTGCCAGCAGTTTGGAAGGGGGTCAGCAGTACTTC CASSLEGGQQYF
TRBJ2-3 - TRBD2 TRBV10-3 TGTGCCATCAGTGAGTCATGGAATCCGGGGGGAATCACAGATACGCAGTATTTT CAISESWNPGGITDTQYF
TRBJ2-7 few TRBD1 TRBV28 TGTGCCAGCAGTCCTTGGGACAGGATCTCCTACGAGCAGTACTTC CASSPWDRISYEQYF
TRBJ2-2 - - TRBV2 TGTGCCAGCTGTGAACAGGGATCAACCGGGGAGCTGTTTTTT CASCEQGSTGELFF
TRBJ1-2 - - TRBV7-9 TGTGCCAGCAGCATCCGGGGCCAGGGCTATGGCTACACCTTC CASSIRGQGYGYTF
TRBJ2-1 - - TRBV29-1 TGCAGCGTTGAATCGAAGTTTTCGGGAAATGAGCAGTTCTTC CSVESKFSGNEQFF
TRBJ2-7 - - TRBV13 TGTGCCAGCAGCACAAGACAGGAAGGGTCCCACGAGCAGTACTTC CASSTRQEGSHEQYF
TRBJ2-3 - - TRBV14 TGTGCCAGCAGCCTACTCGGCGGGCCCACAGATACGCAGTATTTT CASSLLGGPTDTQYF
TRBJ1-2 - - TRBV6-6 TGTGCCAGCAGCCCCGGCAGGGCTGGAGGCTACACCTTC CASSPGRAGGYTF
TRBJ2-3 - TRBD2 TRBV13 TGTGCCAGCAGCCCCACGACTAGCGGGGGCTTCATGATACCTAGCACAGATACGCAGTATTTT CASSPTTSGGFMIPSTDTQYF
TRBJ2-7 - - TRBV19 TGTGCCACCAGTATTGCGGCAGTGAACCGCTACGAGCAGTACTTC CATSIAAVNRYEQYF
TRBJ2-7 - TRBD1 TRBV6-5 TGTGCCAGCAGTTTACAAATGACAGGGGGCTACGAGCAGTACTTC CASSLQMTGGYEQYF
TRBJ1-6 - - TRBV2 TGTGCCAGCAGTGAATGGCCTTCACCCCTCCACTTT CASSEWPSPLHF
TRBJ2-1 - TRBD2 TRBV6-5 TGTGCCAGCAGTTGGGGACTAGCGGGAGTCGGTGAGCAGTTCTTC CASSWGLAGVGEQFF
TRBJ1-4 - - TRBV4-2 TGTGCCAGCAGCCAAGGAAGACAGGTTGAAAAACTGTTTTTT CASSQGRQVEKLFF
TRBJ2-7 - - TRBV5-1 TGCGCCAGCAGCTTGGAACGGATATCCTACGAGCAGTACTTC CASSLERISYEQYF
TRBJ2-3 - - TRBV6-5 TGTGCCAGCAGTTACTTGGCGGGCACAGATACGCAGTATTTT CASSYLAGTDTQYF
TRBJ1-1 - - TRBV7-9 TGTGCCAGCACCGGGACAACGGGGTACACTGAAGCTTTCTTT CASTGTTGYTEAFF
TRBJ2-1 - TRBD1 TRBV7-7 TGTGCTAGCAGCTTTGACAGGGGAAGTAATGAGCAGTTCTTC CASSFDRGSNEQFF
TRBJ2-3 - - TRBV11-2 TGTGCCAGCAGCCCCCACCTGACAGATACGCAGTATTTT CASSPHLTDTQYF
TRBJ1-3 - TRBD1 TRBV10-3 TGTGCCACACAGGGGGGAACTGGAAACACCATATATTTT CATQGGTGNTIYF